This T cell receptor (beta chain) comes out of a study of shared clonotypes between healthy human individuals. Study-wide results and caveats: The authors expected sequencing depth to affect clonotype sharing among donors.

Assay: immunoSEQ multiplex PCR; the TCRdb copy retains only in-frame clones and omits some. The data contain hundreds of thousands of clones, 76% of them seen just once; the ten biggest clones take up 10% to 15%. Notes on this clone: Antigen specificity is unknown.

The CDR3 length is 14 residues. After removal of 1 base from V and 4 bases from J, the junction contained 3 bases not matched to a gene. Germline V lookup: CDR1 SGHTA, CDR2 FQGNSA. V is TRBV7-2 and J is TRBJ1-1; 7 positions match TRBD1. This receptor was obtained from a woman aged 40 to 50 in good health. Some clones in this sample may be carry-over from other donors' samples. Sequencing input: PBMCs. The chain's CDR3 is CASSLETGITEAFF. CDR3 DNA sequence: TGTGCCAGCAGCTTAGAGACAGGGATCACTGAAGCTTTCTTT.